Reported below is one T cell receptor beta chain. Sequencing used immunoSEQ multiplex PCR; TCRdb keeps in-frame clones, though not all of them. This sample has over 90,000 clones, with about 89% found just once. This entry comes from a study of control samples from healthy donors and cancer patients. The V end lost 11 bases, the J end lost 3 bases, and 16 bases lay between the germline ends. The length of the CDR3 is 13 residues. In germline, CDR1 is SGHVS, CDR2 FQNEAQ. The specimen was PBMCs. The rearrangement links TRBV7-8 to TRBJ1-1; D gene ambiguous. This sequence was found in a man between 60 and 75 years old with lung cancer. The CDR3 bases are TGTGCCGGCGCTACTCAACCCGACACTGAAGCTTTCTTT. Protein: CAGATQPDTEAFF. Looking up the rest from reference TRBV7-8 and TRBJ1-1 gives the full variable domain: GAGVSQSPRYKVAKRGQDVALRCDPISGHVSLFWYQQALGQGPEFLTYFQNEAQLDKSGLPSDRFFAERPEGSVSTLKIQRTQQEDSAVYLCAGATQPDTEAFFGQGTRLTVV.